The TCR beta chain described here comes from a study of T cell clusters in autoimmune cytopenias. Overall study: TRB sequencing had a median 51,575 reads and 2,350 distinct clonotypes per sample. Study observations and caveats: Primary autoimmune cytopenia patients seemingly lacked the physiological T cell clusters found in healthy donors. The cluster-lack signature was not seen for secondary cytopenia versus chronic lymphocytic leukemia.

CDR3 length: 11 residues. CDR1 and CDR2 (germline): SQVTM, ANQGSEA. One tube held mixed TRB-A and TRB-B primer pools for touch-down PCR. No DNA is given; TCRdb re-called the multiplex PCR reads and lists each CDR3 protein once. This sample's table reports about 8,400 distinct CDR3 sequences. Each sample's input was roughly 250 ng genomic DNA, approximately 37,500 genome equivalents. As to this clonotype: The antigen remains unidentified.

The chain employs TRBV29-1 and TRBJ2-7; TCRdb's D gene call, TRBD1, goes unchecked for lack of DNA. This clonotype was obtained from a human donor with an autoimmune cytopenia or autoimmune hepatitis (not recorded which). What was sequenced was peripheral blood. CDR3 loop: CSGGAGREQYF.